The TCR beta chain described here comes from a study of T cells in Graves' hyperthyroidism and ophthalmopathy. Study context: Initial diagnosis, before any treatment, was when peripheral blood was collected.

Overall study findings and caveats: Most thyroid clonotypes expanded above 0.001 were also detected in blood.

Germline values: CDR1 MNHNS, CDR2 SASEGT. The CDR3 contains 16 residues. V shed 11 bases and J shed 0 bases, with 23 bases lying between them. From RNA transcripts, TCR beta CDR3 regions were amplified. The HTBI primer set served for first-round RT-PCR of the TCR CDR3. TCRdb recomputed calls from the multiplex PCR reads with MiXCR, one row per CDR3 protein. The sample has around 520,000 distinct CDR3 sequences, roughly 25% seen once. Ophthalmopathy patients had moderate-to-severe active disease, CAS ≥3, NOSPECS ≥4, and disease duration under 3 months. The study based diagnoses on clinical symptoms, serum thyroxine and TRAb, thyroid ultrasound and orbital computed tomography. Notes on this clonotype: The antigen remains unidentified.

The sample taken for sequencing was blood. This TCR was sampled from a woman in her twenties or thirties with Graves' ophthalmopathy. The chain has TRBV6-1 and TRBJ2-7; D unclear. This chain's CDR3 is CACTPLHLELSYEQYF. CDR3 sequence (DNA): TGTGCCTGCACCCCCCTACACTTAGAACTCTCCTACGAGCAGTACTTC.